This entry lists 8 T cell receptor beta chains sequenced from one sample in a study of radiotherapy plus CTLA-4 blockade in lung cancer. Using immunoSEQ multiplex PCR, the repertoire was profiled, and TCRdb retains in-frame clones only, with some absent. Of around 80,000 clones listed, about 80% are singletons. This material consisted of peripheral blood, taken from a patient treated with radiotherapy plus ipilimumab. These receptors originate from a human donor with non-small cell lung cancer who had stable disease on radiotherapy plus ipilimumab.

The chain is built from TRBV2 and TRBJ2-2; 12 bases map to TRBD2. The germline gives CDR1 SNHLY, CDR2 FYNNEI. This CDR3 region has 15 residues. Trimming removed 4 bases from V and 4 bases from J; junction bases left unmatched: 1. The CDR3 here is CASSGLAGATGELFF. The DNA for the CDR3 is TGTGCCAGCAGTGGACTAGCGGGAGCCACCGGGGAGCTGTTTTTT.

V and J are TRBV11-2 and TRBJ1-1; D may be TRBD1 (5 bases). Germline V gene data show CDR1 as SGHAT and CDR2 as FQNNGV. CDR3 length equals 14 residues. The V gene lost 5 bases and the J gene lost 0 bases, with 10 bases spanning the gap. CDR3 nucleotides: TGTGCCAGCAGCGCGACAGCGATGAACACTGAAGCTTTCTTT. Protein sequence: CASSATAMNTEAFF.

The rearrangement joins TRBV11-2 to TRBJ2-2; no clear D. Germline V gives CDR1 SGHAT, CDR2 FQNNGV. The CDR3 is 16 residues long. V was trimmed by 3 bases and J by 7 bases, leaving 18 bases between them. Here the CDR3 DNA reads TGTGCCAGCAGCTTGCAGTTCGGGTCTAAGGTCGGGGAGCTGTTTTTT. It is translated as CASSLQFGSKVGELFF.

This chain links TRBV4-1 with TRBJ2-7; D gene uncertain. Deletions cut 4 bases from V and 4 bases from J, with 11 bases between. The CDR3 runs to 13 residues. Germline-derived CDR1 and CDR2 are MGHRA and YSYEKL. The chain's CDR3 is CASSRGPSYEQYF. For the CDR3, the DNA is TGCGCCAGCAGCCGAGGCCCTTCATACGAGCAGTACTTC.

V gene TRBV7-6 combines with J gene TRBJ1-3, with a possible D match to TRBD1 (5 bases). CDR3 length equals 15 residues. Trimming removed 4 bases at V and 0 bases at J, with 10 bases between. The germline V gene encodes CDR1 SGHVS and CDR2 FNYEAQ. CDR3 DNA: TGTGCCAGCAGCTCACAGGCCGCCTCTGGAAACACCATATATTTT. It is translated as CASSSQAASGNTIYF.

The CDR3 sequence is CASSKDREQPQHF. DNA for the CDR3: TGTGCCAGCAGCAAGGACAGGGAGCAGCCCCAGCATTTT. The chain uses TRBV21-1 and TRBJ1-5; TRBD1 is taken as the D call from the table, unchecked against the DNA. TRBV21-1 is recorded as a pseudogene. The CDR3 runs to 13 residues.

The chain carries TRBV19 and TRBJ2-5, with D tentatively TRBD2 (6 bases). The germline V and J ends were trimmed by 0 bases and 3 bases, with 14 bases remaining between them. From germline, CDR1 is LNHDA and CDR2 SQIVND (reference sequence). This CDR3 comprises 16 residues. CDR3 region: CASSIDPRGGKETQYF. CDR3 in DNA: TGTGCCAGTAGTATAGACCCGCGGGGCGGAAAAGAGACCCAGTACTTC.

J is TRBJ1-6 and V is TRBV5-8; perhaps TRBD1 as D (5 bases). This CDR3 region has 15 residues. CDR1 and CDR2 (germline): SGHTS, YDEGEE. The V gene lost 4 bases and the J gene lost 5 bases, with 13 bases spanning the gap. CDR3 nucleotides: TGTGCCAGCAGCCCCCTCAGGGTCGATAATTCACCCCTCCACTTT. This gives the protein CASSPLRVDNSPLHF. The full variable domain, with the rest looked up from reference TRBV5-8 and TRBJ1-6, is EAGVTQSPTHLIKTRGQQATLRCSPISGHTSVYWYQQALGLGLQFLLWYDEGEERNRGNFPPRFSGRQFPNYSSELNVNALELEDSALYLCASSPLRVDNSPLHFGNGTRLTVT.